The 8 T cell receptor beta chains below come from one sample, sequenced in a study of T cell responses to AZD1222 COVID-19 vaccine (dated by TCRdb to about 2021). The time point label, read with the paper, signifies: baseline before first vaccination. The library came from the immunoSEQ multiplex PCR assay. Entries here come from immuneACCESS through TCRdb and include only in-frame sequences with V and J called. Some clones fail to appear in such tables; in the studies checked, an unresolved V gene covers under half of the shortfall, and the cause of the remainder is unknown. In this sample the table shows about 120,000 clones, 85% to 90% of which occur a single time. Of the sample, around 8% falls within the top ten clones. The material was peripheral blood, obtained on day 0 of AZD1222 vaccination. The receptors shown here come from an adult in good health.

V is TRBV4-2 and J is TRBJ1-3, with TRBD1 matching 7 bases. The CDR3 has 16 residues. With V trimmed by 4 bases and J by 3 bases, 9 bases remained unmatched. In germline, CDR1 is LGHNA, CDR2 YNFKEQ. CDR3 DNA: TGTGCCAGCAGCCCCAACAGGGGAAAGGGTGGAAACACCATATATTTT. Protein product: CASSPNRGKGGNTIYF.

This chain uses TRBV18 with TRBJ2-6; 9 bases match TRBD2. J was trimmed by 0 bases and V by 2 bases; bases with no gene match: 11. The germline CDR1 and CDR2 sequences are KGHSH and LQKENI. This CDR3 spans 20 amino acids. The CDR3 nucleotides are TGTGCCAGCTCACCATCCCCCTTGGGACTAGCAGGCTCTGGGGCCAACGTCCTGACTTTC. It specifies CASSPSPLGLAGSGANVLTF.

The chain links TRBV19 to TRBJ1-5; TRBD1 matches at 8 bases. The CDR3 sequence is 13 residues long. Trimming took 8 bases from V and 5 from J; bases not matched to a gene: 5. Germline values: CDR1 LNHDA, CDR2 SQIVND (reference sequence). CDR3 protein: CASRGQGDQPQHF. DNA of the CDR3: TGTGCCAGTCGAGGACAGGGTGATCAGCCCCAGCATTTT.

A single count supports this clone. The chain employs TRBV27 and TRBJ2-3; D is unclear. The CDR3 covers 12 residues. Between the trimmed V and J ends, which lost 1 base and 6 bases, there was a span of 5 bases. The germline CDR1 and CDR2 sequences are MNHEY and SMNVEV (reference sequence). The chain's CDR3 is CASSLWPDTQYF. CDR3 nucleotides: TGTGCCAGCAGTTTATGGCCGGATACGCAGTATTTT.

The genes are TRBV28 and TRBJ1-5, with 8 bases matching TRBD1. This CDR3 has 15 amino acids. Per germline, CDR1 MDHEN and CDR2 SYDVKM. J was trimmed by 5 bases and V by 6 bases; bases with no gene match: 9. The CDR3 protein is CASRPGGQGDQPQHF. In nucleotides, the CDR3 is TGTGCCAGCAGACCCGGCGGACAGGGCGATCAGCCCCAGCATTTT. The complete variable domain, with remaining parts taken from reference TRBV28 and TRBJ1-5, reads DVKVTQSSRYLVKRTGEKVFLECVQDMDHENMFWYRQDPGLGLRLIYFSYDVKMKEKGDIPEGYSVSREKKERFSLILESASTNQTSMYLCASRPGGQGDQPQHFGDGTRLSIL.

The chain has TRBV5-1 and TRBJ2-1; D remains unclear. There are 14 residues in the CDR3. CDR1 and CDR2 (germline): SGHRS, YFSETQ. The V end lost 5 bases, the J end lost 0 bases, and 9 bases lay between the germline ends. CDR3: CASRVPSSYNEQFF. The DNA for the CDR3 is TGCGCCAGCAGGGTCCCAAGCTCCTACAATGAGCAGTTCTTC.

The rearrangement uses TRBV5-4 and TRBJ1-6; the match to TRBD1 covers 7 bases. The ends lost 0 bases at V and 2 bases at J; junction bases unmatched: 2. This CDR3 has 16 amino acids. Germline CDR1 SGHNT, CDR2 YYREEE (reference sequence). The CDR3 reads CASSLAGTAYNSPLHF. The CDR3 DNA reads as TGTGCCAGCAGCTTGGCAGGGACAGCCTATAATTCACCCCTCCACTTT.

The gene calls are TRBV6-5 and TRBJ2-7; D unclear. Trimming stripped 0 bases from V and 6 bases from J, with 15 bases between. This CDR3 has 15 amino acids. From germline, CDR1 is MNHEY and CDR2 SVGAGI. The CDR3 DNA reads as TGTGCCAGCAGTTACTCGTTGGGTAACGCCGGCGAGCAGTACTTC. Amino acid sequence: CASSYSLGNAGEQYF.